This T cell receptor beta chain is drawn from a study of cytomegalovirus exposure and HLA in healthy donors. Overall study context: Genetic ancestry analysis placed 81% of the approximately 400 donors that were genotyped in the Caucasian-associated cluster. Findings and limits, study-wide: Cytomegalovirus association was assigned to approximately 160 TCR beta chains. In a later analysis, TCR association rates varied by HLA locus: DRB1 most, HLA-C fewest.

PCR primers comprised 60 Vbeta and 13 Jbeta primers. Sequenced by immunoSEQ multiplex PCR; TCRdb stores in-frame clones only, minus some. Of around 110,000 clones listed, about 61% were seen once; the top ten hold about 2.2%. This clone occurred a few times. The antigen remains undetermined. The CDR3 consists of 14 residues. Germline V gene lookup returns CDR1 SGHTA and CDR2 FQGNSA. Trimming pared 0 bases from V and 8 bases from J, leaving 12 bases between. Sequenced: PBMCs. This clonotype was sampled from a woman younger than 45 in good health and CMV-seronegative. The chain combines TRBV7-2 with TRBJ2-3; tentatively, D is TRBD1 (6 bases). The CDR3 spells CASSLATGSITQYF. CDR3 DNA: TGTGCCAGCAGCTTAGCGACAGGCTCGATTACGCAGTATTTT.